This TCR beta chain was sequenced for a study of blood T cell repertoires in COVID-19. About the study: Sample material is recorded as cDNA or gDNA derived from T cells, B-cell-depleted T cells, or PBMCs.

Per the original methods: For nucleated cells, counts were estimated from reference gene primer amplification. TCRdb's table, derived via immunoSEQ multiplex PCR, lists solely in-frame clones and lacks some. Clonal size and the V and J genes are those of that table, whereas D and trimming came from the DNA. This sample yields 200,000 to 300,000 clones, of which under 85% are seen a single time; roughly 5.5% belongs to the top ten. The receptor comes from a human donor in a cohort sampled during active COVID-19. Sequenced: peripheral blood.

CDR3 nucleotides: TGCGCCAGCAGCCAAGACAGGGCAAGAGCCACTGAAGCTTTCTTT. This sequence encodes CASSQDRARATEAFF. The gene calls are TRBV4-1 and TRBJ1-1; D may be TRBD1 (5 bases). The V gene lost 0 bases and the J gene lost 4 bases, with 12 bases spanning the gap. This CDR3 is 15 amino acids long. Germline V gives CDR1 MGHRA, CDR2 YSYEKL.